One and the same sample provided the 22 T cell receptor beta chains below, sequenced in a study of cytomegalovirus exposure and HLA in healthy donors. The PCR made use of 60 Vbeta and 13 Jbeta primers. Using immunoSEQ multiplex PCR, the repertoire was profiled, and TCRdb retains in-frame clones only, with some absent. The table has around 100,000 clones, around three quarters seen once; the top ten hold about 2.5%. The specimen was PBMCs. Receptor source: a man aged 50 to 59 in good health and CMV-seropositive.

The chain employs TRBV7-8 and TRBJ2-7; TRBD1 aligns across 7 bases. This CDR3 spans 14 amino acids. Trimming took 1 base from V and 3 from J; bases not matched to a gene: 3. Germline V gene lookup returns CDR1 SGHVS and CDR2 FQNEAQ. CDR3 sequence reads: CASSLGRGLYEQYF. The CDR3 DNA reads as TGTGCCAGCAGCTTAGGAAGGGGGCTCTACGAGCAGTACTTC. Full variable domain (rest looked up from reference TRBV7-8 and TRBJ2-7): GAGVSQSPRYKVAKRGQDVALRCDPISGHVSLFWYQQALGQGPEFLTYFQNEAQLDKSGLPSDRFFAERPEGSVSTLKIQRTQQEDSAVYLCASSLGRGLYEQYFGPGTRLTVT.

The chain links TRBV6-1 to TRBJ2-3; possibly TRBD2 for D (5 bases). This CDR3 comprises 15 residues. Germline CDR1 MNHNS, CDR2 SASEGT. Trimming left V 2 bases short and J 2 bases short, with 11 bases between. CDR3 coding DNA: TGTGCCAGCAGTGAAAGGGAGATACCCACAGATACGCAGTATTTT. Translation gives CASSEREIPTDTQYF.

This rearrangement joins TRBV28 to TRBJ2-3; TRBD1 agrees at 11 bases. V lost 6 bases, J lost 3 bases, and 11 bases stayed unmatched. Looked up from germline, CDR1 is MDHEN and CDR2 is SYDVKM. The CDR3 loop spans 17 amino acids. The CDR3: CASSLIYGQGATDTQYF. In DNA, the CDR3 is TGTGCCAGCAGCCTCATTTACGGACAGGGGGCAACAGATACGCAGTATTTT.

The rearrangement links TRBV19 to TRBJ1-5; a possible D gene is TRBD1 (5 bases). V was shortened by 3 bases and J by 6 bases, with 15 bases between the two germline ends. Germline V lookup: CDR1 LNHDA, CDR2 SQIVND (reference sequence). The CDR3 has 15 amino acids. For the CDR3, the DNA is TGTGCCAGTAGTATTTTGGCGGGGCCGGGTCAGCCCCAGCATTTT. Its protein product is CASSILAGPGQPQHF. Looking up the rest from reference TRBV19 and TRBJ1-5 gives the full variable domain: DGGITQSPKYLFRKEGQNVTLSCEQNLNHDAMYWYRQDPGQGLRLIYYSQIVNDFQKGDIAEGYSVSREKKESFPLTVTSAQKNPTAFYLCASSILAGPGQPQHFGDGTRLSIL.

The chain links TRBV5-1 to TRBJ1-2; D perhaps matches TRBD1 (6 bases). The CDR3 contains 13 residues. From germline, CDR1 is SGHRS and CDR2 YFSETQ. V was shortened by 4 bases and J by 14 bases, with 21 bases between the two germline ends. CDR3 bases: TGCGCCAGCAGCCCAGGCGCAAGTCAGGGGCGGACCTTC. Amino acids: CASSPGASQGRTF. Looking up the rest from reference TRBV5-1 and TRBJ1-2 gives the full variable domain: KAGVTQTPRYLIKTRGQQVTLSCSPISGHRSVSWYQQTPGQGLQFLFEYFSETQRNKGNFPGRFSGRQFSNSRSEMNVSTLELGDSALYLCASSPGASQGRTFGSGTRLTVV.

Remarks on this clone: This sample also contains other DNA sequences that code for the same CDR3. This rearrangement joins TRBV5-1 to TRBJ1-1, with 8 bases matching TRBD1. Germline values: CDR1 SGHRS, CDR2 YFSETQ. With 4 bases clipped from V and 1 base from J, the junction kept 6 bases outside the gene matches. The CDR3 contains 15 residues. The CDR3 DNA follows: TGCGCCAGCAGCGTAACCGGGACAGGGAACACTGAAGCTTTCTTT. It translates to CASSVTGTGNTEAFF.

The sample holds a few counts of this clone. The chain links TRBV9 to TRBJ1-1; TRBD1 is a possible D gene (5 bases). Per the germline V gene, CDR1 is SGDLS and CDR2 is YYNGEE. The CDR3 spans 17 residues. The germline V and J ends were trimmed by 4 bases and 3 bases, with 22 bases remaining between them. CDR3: CASSPKLGRGGDTEAFF. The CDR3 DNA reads TGTGCCAGCAGCCCCAAGTTGGGGCGCGGTGGTGACACTGAAGCTTTCTTT.

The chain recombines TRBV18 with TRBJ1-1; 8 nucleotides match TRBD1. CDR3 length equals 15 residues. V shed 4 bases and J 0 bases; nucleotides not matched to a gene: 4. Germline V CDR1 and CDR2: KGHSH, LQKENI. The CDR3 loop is CASSRGQGMNTEAFF. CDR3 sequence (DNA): TGTGCCAGCTCACGAGGACAGGGAATGAACACTGAAGCTTTCTTT. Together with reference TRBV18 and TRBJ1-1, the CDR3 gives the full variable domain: NAGVMQNPRHLVRRRGQEARLRCSPMKGHSHVYWYRQLPEEGLKFMVYLQKENIIDESGMPKERFSAEFPKEGPSILRIQQVVRGDSAAYFCASSRGQGMNTEAFFGQGTRLTVV.

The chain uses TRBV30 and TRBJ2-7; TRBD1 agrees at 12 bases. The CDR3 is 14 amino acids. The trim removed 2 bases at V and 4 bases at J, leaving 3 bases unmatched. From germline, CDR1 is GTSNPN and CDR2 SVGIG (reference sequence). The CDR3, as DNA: TGTGCCTGGAGTCCGGGACAGGGGGCATACGAGCAGTACTTC. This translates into CAWSPGQGAYEQYF.

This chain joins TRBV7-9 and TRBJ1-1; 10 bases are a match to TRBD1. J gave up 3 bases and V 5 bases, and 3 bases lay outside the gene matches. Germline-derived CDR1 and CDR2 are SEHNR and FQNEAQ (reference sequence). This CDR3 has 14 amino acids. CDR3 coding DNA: TGTGCCAGCAGCCCTGGGACAGGGGACACTGAAGCTTTCTTT. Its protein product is CASSPGTGDTEAFF.

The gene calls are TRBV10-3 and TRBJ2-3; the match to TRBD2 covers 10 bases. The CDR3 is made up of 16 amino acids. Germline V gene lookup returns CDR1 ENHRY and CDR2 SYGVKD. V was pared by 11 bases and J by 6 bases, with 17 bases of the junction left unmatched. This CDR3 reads CAVKQGLAGVSDTQYF. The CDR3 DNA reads TGTGCCGTCAAACAGGGCCTAGCGGGAGTCAGCGATACGCAGTATTTT.

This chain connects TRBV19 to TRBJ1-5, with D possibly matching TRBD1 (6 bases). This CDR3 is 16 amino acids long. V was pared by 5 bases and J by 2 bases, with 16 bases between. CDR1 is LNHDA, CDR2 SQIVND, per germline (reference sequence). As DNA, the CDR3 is TGTGCCAGTAGTCCTTTTTTAACAGGGCGCAATCAGCCCCAGCATTTT. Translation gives CASSPFLTGRNQPQHF.

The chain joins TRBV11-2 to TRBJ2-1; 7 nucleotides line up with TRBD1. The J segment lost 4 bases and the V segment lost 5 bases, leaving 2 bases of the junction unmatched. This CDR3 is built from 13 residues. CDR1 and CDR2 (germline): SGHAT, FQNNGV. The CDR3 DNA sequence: TGTGCCAGCAGCAGGGACAGATACAATGAGCAGTTCTTC. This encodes CASSRDRYNEQFF.

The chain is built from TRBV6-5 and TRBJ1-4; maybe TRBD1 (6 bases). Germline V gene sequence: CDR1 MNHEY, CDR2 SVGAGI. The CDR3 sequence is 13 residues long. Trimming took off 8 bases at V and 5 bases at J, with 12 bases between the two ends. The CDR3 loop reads CASGTPQNEKLFF. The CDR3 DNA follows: TGTGCCAGCGGGACACCCCAAAATGAAAAACTGTTTTTT.

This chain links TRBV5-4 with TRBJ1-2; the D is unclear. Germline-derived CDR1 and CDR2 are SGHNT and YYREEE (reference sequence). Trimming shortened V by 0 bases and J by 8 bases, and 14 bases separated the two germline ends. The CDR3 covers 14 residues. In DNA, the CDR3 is TGTGCCAGCAGCTTGGCTGGGGAATCGGGGGGCTACACCTTC. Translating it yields CASSLAGESGGYTF.

CDR3 sequence: CASSMELANLGEQFF. The CDR3, as DNA: TGTGCCAGTAGTATGGAACTAGCGAATCTGGGTGAGCAGTTCTTC. This chain joins TRBV19 and TRBJ2-1; TRBD2 matches at 7 bases. Germline trimming cut 3 bases from V and 9 bases from J; bases unmatched to any gene: 11. This CDR3 region has 15 residues. CDR1 LNHDA and CDR2 SQIVND come from the germline V gene (reference sequence). Drawing the rest from reference TRBV19 and TRBJ2-1, the complete variable domain is DGGITQSPKYLFRKEGQNVTLSCEQNLNHDAMYWYRQDPGQGLRLIYYSQIVNDFQKGDIAEGYSVSREKKESFPLTVTSAQKNPTAFYLCASSMELANLGEQFFGPGTRLTVL.

Here the CDR3 reads CASSVGVTQYNEQFF. The DNA of the CDR3 is TGTGCCAGCAGCGTAGGAGTGACACAGTACAATGAGCAGTTCTTC. V and J are TRBV9 and TRBJ2-1; D is ambiguous. V lost 0 bases to trimming and J lost 4 bases, with 11 bases between them. Looked up from germline, CDR1 is SGDLS and CDR2 is YYNGEE. CDR3 length equals 15 residues.

This chain's CDR3 is CASSGTGASNQPQHF. Here the CDR3 DNA reads TGTGCCTCCTCCGGGACAGGGGCGTCCAATCAGCCCCAGCATTTT. The gene calls are TRBV30 and TRBJ1-5, with 10 bases lining up with TRBD1. Germline loops: CDR1 GTSNPN, CDR2 SVGIG (reference sequence). CDR3 size: 15 residues. The junction had 9 bases not matched to a gene; V was cut back by 7 bases and J by 3 bases.

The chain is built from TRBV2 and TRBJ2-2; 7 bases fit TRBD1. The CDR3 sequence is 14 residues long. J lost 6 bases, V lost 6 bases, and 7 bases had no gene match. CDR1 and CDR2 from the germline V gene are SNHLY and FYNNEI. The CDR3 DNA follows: TGTGCCAGCAGGAAAGACAGGGTAGCCGGGGAGCTGTTTTTT. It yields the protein CASRKDRVAGELFF.

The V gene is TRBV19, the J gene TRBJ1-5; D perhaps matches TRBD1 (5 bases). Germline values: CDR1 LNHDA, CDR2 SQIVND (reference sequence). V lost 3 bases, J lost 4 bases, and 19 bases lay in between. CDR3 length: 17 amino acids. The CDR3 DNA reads TGTGCCAGTAGTATCGAGGAGGCGGGGGTAACTAATCAGCCCCAGCATTTT. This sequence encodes CASSIEEAGVTNQPQHF.

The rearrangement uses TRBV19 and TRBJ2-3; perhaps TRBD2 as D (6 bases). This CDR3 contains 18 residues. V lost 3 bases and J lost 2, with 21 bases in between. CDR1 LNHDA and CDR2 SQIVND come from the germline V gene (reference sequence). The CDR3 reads CASSMRALGTFITDTQYF. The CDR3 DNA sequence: TGTGCCAGTAGTATGAGGGCTTTGGGGACTTTTATCACAGATACGCAGTATTTT. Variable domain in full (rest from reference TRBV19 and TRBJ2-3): DGGITQSPKYLFRKEGQNVTLSCEQNLNHDAMYWYRQDPGQGLRLIYYSQIVNDFQKGDIAEGYSVSREKKESFPLTVTSAQKNPTAFYLCASSMRALGTFITDTQYFGPGTRLTVL.

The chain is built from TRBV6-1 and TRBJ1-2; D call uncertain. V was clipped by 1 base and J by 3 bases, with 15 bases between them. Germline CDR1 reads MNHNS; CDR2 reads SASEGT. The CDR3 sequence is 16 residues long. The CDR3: CASSEVEGSTYYGYTF. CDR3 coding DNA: TGTGCCAGCAGTGAAGTGGAAGGGAGCACCTACTATGGCTACACCTTC.